This T cell receptor beta chain stems from a study of control samples from healthy donors and cancer patients. This clone has just one count. Trimming removed 8 bases at V and 4 bases at J, with 11 bases between. The CDR3 extends over 12 amino acids. CDR1 and CDR2 (germline): MNHEY, SVGAGI. Assay used: immunoSEQ multiplex PCR; TCRdb lists only in-frame clones, some missing. Among some 51,000 clones listed, approximately 91% were seen once. Source material: blood. This chain joins TRBV6-5 and TRBJ1-2, with D unclear. The receptor was derived from a man in his fifties in good health. CDR3 loop: CASDGWPYGYTF. CDR3 sequence (DNA): TGTGCCAGCGACGGCTGGCCCTATGGCTACACCTTC.